Below are 19 T cell receptor beta chains sequenced from a single sample in a study of T cell responses to AZD1222 COVID-19 vaccine. The method was immunoSEQ multiplex PCR; TCRdb's version includes in-frame clones alone and lacks a portion of them. The data show some 180,000 clones, with nearly 95% seen just once and approximately 1.8% held by the top ten. The material sequenced was peripheral blood, taken 28 days after the second AZD1222 dose. The source of these receptors is an adult who received the AZD1222 COVID-19 vaccine.

The J gene is TRBJ2-7, the V gene TRBV6-5; 7 nucleotides match TRBD2. The CDR3 runs 13 residues. Germline assignment: CDR1 MNHEY and CDR2 SVGAGI. The V and J ends lost 8 bases and 2 bases, in that order; junction bases with no gene match: 6. CDR3 amino acids: CASGASGTYEQYF. The CDR3 bases are TGTGCCAGCGGGGCTAGCGGAACCTACGAGCAGTACTTC.

V usage is TRBV6-5 and J usage is TRBJ2-5; 12 nucleotides align to TRBD2. This CDR3 has 15 residues. The V gene end was trimmed by 5 bases and the J gene end by 1 base; junction bases not matched to a gene: 2. Germline-derived CDR1 and CDR2 are MNHEY and SVGAGI. The CDR3: CASSPLAGGQETQYF. The CDR3 nucleotides are TGTGCCAGCAGTCCACTAGCGGGGGGCCAAGAGACCCAGTACTTC.

The rearrangement uses TRBV11-2 and TRBJ2-1, with 14 bases fitting TRBD2. The CDR3 totals 18 residues. From germline, CDR1 is SGHAT and CDR2 FQNNGV. J lost 0 bases, V lost 5 bases, and 6 bases had no gene match. The CDR3 coding sequence is TGTGCCAGCAGCCTGGGACTAGCGGGGGTAAGCTCCTACAATGAGCAGTTCTTC. Protein: CASSLGLAGVSSYNEQFF.

The chain combines TRBV6-5 with TRBJ1-2; weak D call: TRBD1 (6 bases). The germline V and J ends were trimmed by 6 bases and 7 bases, with 12 bases remaining between them. The CDR3 runs 12 residues. Looked up from germline, CDR1 is MNHEY and CDR2 is SVGAGI. The CDR3 DNA follows: TGTGCCAGCAGGAACCCAGGGGTTGGCTACACCTTC. It encodes CASRNPGVGYTF.

Worth noting for this clone: Other DNA variants within this sample encode the same CDR3. This chain links TRBV5-5 with TRBJ1-3, with a tentative D call TRBD1 (5 bases). Germline assignment: CDR1 SGHKS and CDR2 YYEKEE (reference sequence). The CDR3 runs to 14 residues. V was cut by 5 bases and J by 0 bases, with 9 bases left in between. DNA of the CDR3: TGTGCCAGCAGTCTCGACAGCTCTGGAAACACCATATATTTT. Protein: CASSLDSSGNTIYF.

V is TRBV6-1 and J is TRBJ1-2; TRBD1 might be the D (5 bases). CDR3 size: 12 residues. The V and J ends lost 3 bases and 7 bases respectively, with 9 bases between them. Looked up from germline, CDR1 is MNHNS and CDR2 is SASEGT. DNA for the CDR3: TGTGCCAGCAGTGAGGGACTCGGTGGCTACACCTTC. Translated, it gives CASSEGLGGYTF.

The V and J genes are TRBV13 and TRBJ1-6, with 7 bases fitting TRBD1. The CDR3 loop spans 16 amino acids. Losses at the gene ends were 5 bases for V and 7 bases for J; bases not matched to a gene: 11. The V gene's germline CDR1 is PRHDT and CDR2 FYEKMQ (reference sequence). The chain's CDR3 is CASSPTGTEGNSPLHF. CDR3 nucleotide sequence: TGTGCCAGCAGCCCAACCGGGACAGAGGGAAATTCACCCCTCCACTTT.

The chain links TRBV7-9 to TRBJ1-1, with D hard to call. The V end lost 5 bases, the J end lost 7 bases, and 8 bases lay between the germline ends. CDR3 length equals 11 residues. Germline V lookup: CDR1 SEHNR, CDR2 FQNEAQ (reference sequence). The DNA of the CDR3 is TGTGCCAGCAGCCTGGGGTTTGAAGCTTTCTTT. Its protein product is CASSLGFEAFF.

This chain links TRBV11-2 with TRBJ2-3, with 7 nucleotides matching TRBD2. V was clipped by 5 bases and J by 3 bases; unmatched bases: 2. Germline lookup yields CDR1 SGHAT and CDR2 FQNNGV. The CDR3 runs 13 residues. CDR3 in amino acids: CASSPGGTDTQYF. The CDR3 DNA follows: TGTGCCAGCAGCCCGGGGGGAACAGATACGCAGTATTTT. The whole variable domain, remainder taken from reference TRBV11-2 and TRBJ2-3, is EAGVAQSPRYKIIEKRQSVAFWCNPISGHATLYWYQQILGQGPKLLIQFQNNGVVDDSQLPKDRFSAERLKGVDSTLKIQPAKLEDSAVYLCASSPGGTDTQYFGPGTRLTVL.

CDR3 loop: CASSLSVGGTGGRYEQYF. CDR3 in DNA: TGTGCCAGCAGTTTATCGGTCGGGGGGACAGGGGGCCGGTACGAGCAGTACTTC. The chain carries TRBV27 and TRBJ2-7, with TRBD1 identical over 12 bases. Unmatched junction bases numbered 10, after V lost 0 bases and J lost 4 bases. From germline, CDR1 is MNHEY and CDR2 SMNVEV (reference sequence). This CDR3 region has 18 residues.

The chain uses TRBV6-2 or TRBV6-3 and TRBJ2-2; D is possibly TRBD1 or TRBD2 (6 bases each). The CDR3 is made up of 15 amino acids. CDR1 MNHEY and CDR2 SVGEGT come from the germline V gene. V lost 2 bases to trimming and J lost 5 bases, with 12 bases between them. The CDR3 sequence is CASSYTGGDTGELFF. The CDR3 coding sequence is TGTGCCAGCAGTTACACCGGGGGCGATACCGGGGAGCTGTTTTTT.

The chain has TRBV2 and TRBJ1-3; D uncertain. This CDR3 is built from 16 residues. Trimming left V 4 bases short and J 0 bases short, with 13 bases between. The germline gives CDR1 SNHLY, CDR2 FYNNEI. In DNA, the CDR3 is TGTGCCAGCAGTGGTGAGGACTCTCGCTCTGGAAACACCATATATTTT. Its protein is CASSGEDSRSGNTIYF.

The J gene is TRBJ2-7, the V gene TRBV5-6; TRBD2 matches at 11 bases. Germline V gene lookup returns CDR1 SGHDT and CDR2 YYEEEE. V gave up 3 bases and J gave up 4 bases; unmatched junction bases: 15. This CDR3 spans 18 amino acids. CDR3 in DNA: TGTGCCAGCAGCTCCCCGCTAGCGGGGGGCCCCTACCGGTACGAGCAGTACTTC. It is translated as CASSSPLAGGPYRYEQYF.

In this sample, this clone turned up once. The chain has TRBV24-1 and TRBJ2-5, with TRBD2 matching over 11 bases. The CDR3 has 15 residues. Losses at the gene ends were 4 bases for V and 5 bases for J; bases not matched to a gene: 5. Germline loops: CDR1 KGHDR, CDR2 SFDVKD. The CDR3 sequence: CATSDLAGGRETQYF. As DNA, the CDR3 is TGTGCCACCAGTGACTTAGCGGGAGGGCGTGAGACCCAGTACTTC.

This chain links TRBV19 with TRBJ1-2; 12 positions match TRBD1. The V gene end was trimmed by 6 bases and the J gene end by 6 bases; junction bases not matched to a gene: 8. The germline V gene has CDR1 LNHDA and CDR2 SQIVND (reference sequence). The CDR3 is 15 residues long. The CDR3 sequence is CASRPGQGAEHGYTF. The CDR3 region has the DNA TGTGCCAGTAGACCGGGACAGGGGGCTGAGCATGGCTACACCTTC.

In this sample, this clone turned up once. The chain recombines TRBV5-1 with TRBJ2-5, with TRBD1 matching 8 bases. After removal of 1 base from V and 4 bases from J, the junction contained 6 bases not matched to a gene. The CDR3 has 15 amino acids. Germline V gives CDR1 SGHRS, CDR2 YFSETQ. This chain's CDR3 is CASSLSGTGRETQYF. The CDR3 region has the DNA TGCGCCAGCAGCTTGTCAGGGACAGGCAGAGAGACCCAGTACTTC.

The chain couples TRBV2 to TRBJ2-1; D not resolved. The V and J ends lost 5 bases and 4 bases respectively, with 9 bases between them. CDR3 length: 13 residues. Per germline, CDR1 SNHLY and CDR2 FYNNEI. CDR3 sequence: CASSLGQYNEQFF. CDR3 nucleotides: TGTGCCAGCAGTCTGGGCCAATACAATGAGCAGTTCTTC. Full variable domain (rest looked up from reference TRBV2 and TRBJ2-1): EPEVTQTPSHQVTQMGQEVILRCVPISNHLYFYWYRQILGQKVEFLVSFYNNEISEKSEIFDDQFSVERPDGSNFTLKIRSTKLEDSAMYFCASSLGQYNEQFFGPGTRLTVL.

The J gene is TRBJ2-1, the V gene TRBV19; perhaps TRBD1 as D (6 bases). Germline assignment: CDR1 LNHDA and CDR2 SQIVND (reference sequence). The V and J ends lost 5 bases and 8 bases respectively, with 13 bases between them. The CDR3 spans 13 residues. Written as DNA, the CDR3 is TGTGCCAGTAGTTCGCACAGGGACGATGAGCAGTTCTTC. The encoded protein is CASSSHRDDEQFF.

J is TRBJ2-3 and V is TRBV30; 9 bases match TRBD2. The CDR3 has 13 amino acids. With V trimmed by 0 bases and J by 5 bases, 0 bases remained unmatched. The germline CDR1 and CDR2 sequences are GTSNPN and SVGIG (reference sequence). DNA for the CDR3: TGTGCCTGGAGTGTAGCGGGAGGAGATACGCAGTATTTT. This translates into CAWSVAGGDTQYF.